The sequence of this TCR beta chain was determined in a study of blood T cell repertoires in COVID-19. The CDR3 has 15 amino acids. The germline gives CDR1 MNHEY, CDR2 SVGEGT. Trimming pared 6 bases from V and 16 bases from J, leaving 28 bases between. In the authors' workflow: Amplification of reference gene primers provided the estimated nucleated cell counts. Clones were sequenced by immunoSEQ multiplex PCR, and TCRdb holds only the in-frame ones, with some missing. That table supplies the V and J calls and clone size; D and trimming were determined from the DNA. The sample consists of some 260,000 clones, about 91% of them appearing once.

V usage is TRBV6-2 or TRBV6-3 and J usage is TRBJ1-5; D ambiguous. The sample was peripheral blood. The source of this sequence is a man at least 80 years old with acute or convalescent COVID-19. DNA of the CDR3: TGTGCCAGCAGCCAACTTGCGGGGATTCAGGTTGGGAGACATTTT. It codes for CASSQLAGIQVGRHF.